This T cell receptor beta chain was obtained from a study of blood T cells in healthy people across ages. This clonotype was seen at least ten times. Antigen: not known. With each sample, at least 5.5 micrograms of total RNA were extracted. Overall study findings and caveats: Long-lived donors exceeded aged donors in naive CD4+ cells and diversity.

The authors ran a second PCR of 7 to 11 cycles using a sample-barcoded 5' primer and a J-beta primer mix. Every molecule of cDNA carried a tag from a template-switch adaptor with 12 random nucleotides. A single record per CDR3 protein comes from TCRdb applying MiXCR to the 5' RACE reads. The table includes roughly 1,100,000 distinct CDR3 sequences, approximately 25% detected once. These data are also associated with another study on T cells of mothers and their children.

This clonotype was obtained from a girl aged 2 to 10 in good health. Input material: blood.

Here the CDR3 reads CASSYQLEAEQYF. DNA of the CDR3: TGTGCCAGCAGTTACCAACTCGAAGCCGAGCAGTACTTC. The chain carries TRBV6-2 or TRBV6-3 and TRBJ2-5; D is unresolved. The J call is in doubt because the DNA end fits TRBJ2-7 better. Germline V gene data show CDR1 as MNHEY and CDR2 as SVGEGT. The CDR3 runs 13 residues.